This T cell receptor beta chain was documented in a study of blood T cell repertoires in COVID-19. Study overall: Sites in the United States, Italy and Spain provided acute and convalescent COVID-19 samples. PBMCs, B-cell-depleted T cells, or T cells provided the cDNA or gDNA that made up the material.

CDR1 is MNHEY, CDR2 SMNVEV, per germline (reference sequence). V gave up 6 bases and J gave up 4 bases; unmatched junction bases: 9. The CDR3 is 15 amino acids. In its sample, this clone was seen a few times. In the source study's methods: The authors estimated nucleated cell counts from reference gene primer amplification. Sequencing used immunoSEQ multiplex PCR; TCRdb keeps in-frame clones, though not all of them. The V and J calls and clone size were taken over from that table, and D and trimming were inferred from the DNA. This sample yields some 250,000 clones, of which around 87% are seen a single time; about 7.1% belongs to the top ten.

Sequencing was done on a sample of peripheral blood. The receptor was isolated from a woman between 70 and 85 years old with active or convalescent COVID-19. This chain connects TRBV27 to TRBJ1-1, with 9 bases identical to TRBD1. The CDR3, as DNA: TGTGCCAGCAGGGAATGGGGGGACAGGGCCACTGAAGCTTTCTTT. Residues: CASREWGDRATEAFF.